These 27 T cell receptor beta chains were all obtained from the same sample, sequenced in a study of identical twins. TCRdb re-called the 5' RACE reads through MiXCR, storing one row per CDR3 protein. Among approximately 700,000 distinct CDR3 sequences listed, around 6% were seen once. The sequenced sample was naive T cells sorted from blood. The receptor set was obtained from a man in his late teens or twenties in good health.

In DNA, the CDR3 is TGTGCCACCAGCACGGACAGGGAAGAGACCCAGTACTTC. Its translation is CATSTDREETQYF. V and J are TRBV15 and TRBJ2-5; 8 bases are shared with TRBD1. V shed 4 bases, J shed 3 bases, and the junction held 1 base outside the gene matches. From germline, CDR1 is LNHNV and CDR2 YYDKDF (reference sequence). The CDR3 is 13 residues long. Full variable domain (remainder filled in from reference TRBV15 and TRBJ2-5): DAMVIQNPRYQVTQFGKPVTLSCSQTLNHNVMYWYQQKSSQAPKLLFHYYDKDFNNEADTPDNFQSRRPNTSFCFLDIRSPGLGDTAMYLCATSTDREETQYFGPGTRLLVL.

V usage is TRBV30 and J usage is TRBJ2-5, with D hard to call. Trimming left V 0 bases short and J 2 bases short, with 16 bases between. The CDR3 is 16 residues long. Germline CDR1 and CDR2: GTSNPN and SVGIG (reference sequence). CDR3 in amino acids: CAWSVRWAKGQETQYF. The CDR3 DNA reads as TGTGCCTGGAGTGTACGGTGGGCGAAAGGGCAAGAGACCCAGTACTTC.

The genes are TRBV25-1 and TRBJ2-1; 7 nucleotides line up with TRBD2. The CDR3 is 17 amino acids. CDR1 MGHDK and CDR2 SYGVNS come from the germline V gene. Trimming at V came to 4 bases and at J to 4 bases, leaving 13 bases not matched to a gene. CDR3 region: CASSANRLAEVYNEQFF. For the CDR3, the DNA is TGTGCCAGCAGTGCCAATAGGCTAGCGGAGGTTTACAATGAGCAGTTCTTC.

The rearrangement links TRBV7-9 to TRBJ2-2; TRBD2 aligns across 9 bases. The trim removed 6 bases at V and 4 bases at J, leaving 9 bases unmatched. Germline V gene data show CDR1 as SEHNR and CDR2 as FQNEAQ (reference sequence). The length of the CDR3 is 16 residues. The CDR3 nucleotides are TGTGCCAGCAGTCTTGTAGCGGGAGTAGTCACCGGGGAGCTGTTTTTT. Amino acid sequence: CASSLVAGVVTGELFF.

This clonotype was seen at least ten times. The V call is TRBV5-6, the J call TRBJ1-5; D is uncertain. The CDR3 covers 16 residues. Trimming took off 4 bases at V and 7 bases at J, with 21 bases between the two ends. CDR1 and CDR2 from the germline V gene are SGHDT and YYEEEE. CDR3 nucleotide sequence: TGTGCCAGCAGCCAACGGTCGGGGTTTATCGGCCAGCCCCAGCATTTT. Its translation: CASSQRSGFIGQPQHF.

This clonotype was counted a few times. The V call is TRBV24-1, the J call TRBJ1-5; D may be TRBD1 (6 bases). Trimming took off 4 bases at V and 6 bases at J, with 21 bases between the two ends. The CDR3 extends over 17 amino acids. Germline V gene sequence: CDR1 KGHDR, CDR2 SFDVKD. The CDR3 bases are TGTGCCACCAGTGAGACCCCGAGGGGGTGGGGGTCTCAGCCCCAGCATTTT. Residues: CATSETPRGWGSQPQHF.

This clonotype was observed at least ten times. The chain employs TRBV29-1 and TRBJ2-1; a weak D match, TRBD1 (6 bases). Germline V CDR1 and CDR2: SQVTM, ANQGSEA. This CDR3 is 13 amino acids long. V lost 7 bases and J 5 bases, leaving 15 bases between the germline ends. The CDR3 region is CSGGPPNDNEQFF. Written as DNA, the CDR3 is TGCAGCGGGGGGCCTCCCAACGACAATGAGCAGTTCTTC.

Only a few counts were recorded for this clonotype. This chain uses TRBV12-3 or TRBV12-4 with TRBJ2-2; D gene ambiguous. The ends were cut back, 10 bases at V and 4 bases at J, with 10 bases in the middle. The CDR3 is 12 residues long. CDR3 protein: CATLTFTGELFF. The CDR3 nucleotides are TGTGCCACCCTGACTTTCACCGGGGAGCTGTTTTTT.

J is TRBJ2-7 and V is TRBV15; D not resolved. Germline V lookup: CDR1 LNHNV, CDR2 YYDKDF (reference sequence). The CDR3 extends over 12 amino acids. V lost 8 bases and J 7 bases, leaving 15 bases between the germline ends. The CDR3 loop is CATETRLMEQYV. As DNA, the CDR3 is TGTGCCACCGAGACCCGCTTAATGGAGCAGTACGTC.

The chain recombines TRBV4-2 with TRBJ2-2, with 10 bases lining up with TRBD2. There are 16 residues in the CDR3. The trim removed 0 bases at V and 4 bases at J, leaving 2 bases unmatched. The germline V gene has CDR1 LGHNA and CDR2 YNFKEQ. This CDR3 reads CASSQEPSGSTGELFF. DNA of the CDR3: TGTGCCAGCAGCCAAGAGCCTAGCGGGAGCACCGGGGAGCTGTTTTTT.

J is TRBJ2-2 and V is TRBV5-1; TRBD1 agrees at 9 bases. V was clipped by 2 bases and J by 4 bases; unmatched bases: 6. CDR3 length: 16 residues. Germline V gene data show CDR1 as SGHRS and CDR2 as YFSETQ. CDR3 sequence: CASSFGTGIFTGELFF. The CDR3, as DNA: TGCGCCAGCAGCTTCGGGACAGGGATTTTCACCGGGGAGCTGTTTTTT.

The table lists this clonotype with many counts. This sequence joins TRBV25-1 and TRBJ2-2, with D perhaps matching TRBD1 or TRBD2 (5 bases each). The CDR3 length is 15 residues. Germline CDR1 MGHDK, CDR2 SYGVNS. Trimming removed 2 bases at V and 2 bases at J, with 9 bases between. As DNA, the CDR3 is TGTGCCAGCAGTGAAGGCCGGGGCAACACCGGGGAGCTGTTTTTT. Translated: CASSEGRGNTGELFF.

This clonotype appeared many times. The CDR3, as DNA: TGTGCCAGCAGTCGTCCGGGACTAGCGGGAGGGATTTTCTCCTACAATGAGCAGTTCTTC. Translated, it gives CASSRPGLAGGIFSYNEQFF. The J gene is TRBJ2-1, the V gene TRBV12-3 or TRBV12-4, with 16 positions matching TRBD2. Trimming cost V 5 bases and J 0 bases; bases outside gene matches: 10. This CDR3 contains 20 residues.

This clonotype appeared a few times. This chain links TRBV7-9 with TRBJ1-2; TRBD1 matches at 7 bases. The CDR3 has 16 residues. Trimming removed 4 bases from V and 2 bases from J; junction bases left unmatched: 10. Germline CDR1 SEHNR, CDR2 FQNEAQ (reference sequence). In DNA form, the CDR3 reads TGTGCCAGCAGCTCCAGCGAGGCAGGGGGGAACTATGGCTACACCTTC. Translated, it gives CASSSSEAGGNYGYTF.

This clonotype was counted at least ten times. J is TRBJ2-1 and V is TRBV25-1, with 12 nucleotides matching TRBD2. The CDR3 has 14 residues. Trimming cost V 6 bases and J 13 bases; bases outside gene matches: 10. In germline, CDR1 is MGHDK, CDR2 SYGVNS. This chain's CDR3 is CASRGLLLAGGQFF. The CDR3 nucleotides are TGTGCCAGCAGAGGCCTCTTACTAGCGGGAGGACAGTTCTTC.

This clonotype was detected ten times or more. The chain couples TRBV5-1 to TRBJ1-2; no definite D call. The CDR3 length is 15 residues. CDR1 and CDR2 (germline): SGHRS, YFSETQ. The germline V and J ends were trimmed by 4 bases and 4 bases, with 17 bases remaining between them. CDR3 nucleotide sequence: TGCGCCAGCAGCCCCCGGCAGGCAGCCCTCTATGGCTACACCTTC. Translating it yields CASSPRQAALYGYTF.

This clonotype was recorded at least ten times. The CDR3 coding sequence is TGCGCCAGCAGCCGGGGGCCGGGAGGCAATCAGCCCCAGCATTTT. Translated: CASSRGPGGNQPQHF. The chain employs TRBV5-1 and TRBJ1-5; D might be TRBD1 (6 bases). The CDR3 consists of 15 residues. V lost 4 bases and J lost 2, with 13 bases in between. Per the germline V gene, CDR1 is SGHRS and CDR2 is YFSETQ.

This clonotype was recorded many times. The V call is TRBV9, the J call TRBJ1-5; a weak D match, TRBD1 (5 bases). This CDR3 is 14 amino acids long. CDR1 is SGDLS and CDR2 is YYNGEE in the germline V gene. The V and J ends lost 0 bases and 7 bases respectively, with 11 bases between them. CDR3 loop: CASSVGGVGQPQHF. CDR3 nucleotides: TGTGCCAGCAGCGTAGGAGGGGTCGGGCAGCCCCAGCATTTT.

This clonotype was observed many times. The chain recombines TRBV6-2 or TRBV6-3 with TRBJ2-1; no reliable D call. CDR1 is MNHEY, CDR2 SVGEGT, per germline. The CDR3 extends over 15 amino acids. Trimming pared 4 bases from V and 0 bases from J, leaving 10 bases between. DNA for the CDR3: TGTGCCAGCAGTTTTAGAGCCCCCTCCTACAATGAGCAGTTCTTC. The encoded protein is CASSFRAPSYNEQFF.

The V call is TRBV20-1, the J call TRBJ2-3; a possible D gene is TRBD1 (6 bases). Per the germline V gene, CDR1 is DFQATT and CDR2 is SNEGSKA (reference sequence). The V and J ends lost 3 bases and 2 bases respectively, with 9 bases between them. This CDR3 has 13 residues. Here the CDR3 reads CSASGQYTDTQYF. CDR3 nucleotides: TGCAGTGCTAGCGGACAGTACACAGATACGCAGTATTTT.

There are a few counts of this clonotype. The chain is built from TRBV18 and TRBJ2-1; TRBD2 is a possible D gene (5 bases). Trimming took off 5 bases at V and 9 bases at J, with 14 bases between the two ends. Germline assignment: CDR1 KGHSH and CDR2 LQKENI. The CDR3 covers 13 residues. CDR3 protein: CASSGSRAGEQFF. The CDR3 region has the DNA TGTGCCAGCTCAGGATCGAGGGCGGGTGAGCAGTTCTTC.

This clonotype was counted at least ten times. DNA of the CDR3: TGTGCCAGCACCTTCGGACAGGGGGCTTATGGCTACACCTTC. Amino acids: CASTFGQGAYGYTF. The rearrangement uses TRBV6-1 and TRBJ1-2; 11 bases are shared with TRBD1. V dropped 7 bases and J dropped 5; count of bases not matched to a gene: 6. The CDR3 covers 14 residues. Germline V CDR1 and CDR2: MNHNS, SASEGT.

CDR3 nucleotide sequence: TGTGCCAGCAGCACCCAGGGTGGGGGCTACGAGCAGTACGTC. Its protein is CASSTQGGGYEQYV. The V call is TRBV6-1, the J call TRBJ2-7, with D possibly called TRBD1 or TRBD2 (5 bases each). The CDR3 covers 14 residues. Trimming pared 6 bases from V and 3 bases from J, leaving 15 bases between. Per germline, CDR1 MNHNS and CDR2 SASEGT.

This clonotype has at least ten counts. The chain combines TRBV4-2 with TRBJ2-7; the D is unclear. The CDR3 consists of 15 residues. Trimming pared 0 bases from V and 3 bases from J, leaving 12 bases between. CDR1 LGHNA and CDR2 YNFKEQ come from the germline V gene. CDR3 sequence (DNA): TGTGCCAGCAGCCAAGAAGGTGGGCAGAGCTACGAGCAGTACTTC. This translates into CASSQEGGQSYEQYF.

This clonotype came up many times. CDR3: CASSSGGPNEQFF. The CDR3, as DNA: TGTGCCAGCAGTTCAGGGGGCCCCAATGAGCAGTTCTTC. V and J are TRBV27 and TRBJ2-1, with 8 bases that match TRBD1. From germline, CDR1 is MNHEY and CDR2 SMNVEV (reference sequence). CDR3 length: 13 amino acids. Trimming removed 4 bases from V and 6 bases from J; junction bases left unmatched: 2.

The V call is TRBV4-3, the J call TRBJ2-1, with unresolved D. The germline V and J ends were trimmed by 3 bases and 8 bases, with 11 bases remaining between them. This CDR3 is 13 amino acids long. The germline V gene has CDR1 LGHNA and CDR2 YSLEER. CDR3 nucleotide sequence: TGCGCCAGCAGCCAGAAGGTTGGGGATGAGCAGTTCTTC. Its protein is CASSQKVGDEQFF.

In its sample, this clonotype was seen a few times. The chain links TRBV4-2 to TRBJ1-3; TRBD1 agrees at 7 bases. The CDR3 is made up of 15 amino acids. After removal of 0 bases from V and 3 bases from J, the junction contained 2 bases not matched to a gene. Germline V gene lookup returns CDR1 LGHNA and CDR2 YNFKEQ. The CDR3, as DNA: TGTGCCAGCAGCCAAGATAGGGGGCTTGGAAACACCATATATTTT. Protein: CASSQDRGLGNTIYF.